This entry describes one T cell receptor beta chain. The sample comes from a study of cytomegalovirus exposure and HLA in healthy donors. Primers: 60 Vbeta forward and 13 Jbeta reverse. Profiled with immunoSEQ multiplex PCR; TCRdb holds only in-frame clones, not every one. This sample has 200,000 to 250,000 clones, with roughly four fifths found just once. The specimen was PBMCs. This TCR came from a woman aged 55-75 years in good health and CMV-seropositive.

CDR3 DNA sequence: TGCGCCAGCAGCCAAGACAGGTACGAGCAGTACTTC. This sequence encodes CASSQDRYEQYF. The chain recombines TRBV4-1 with TRBJ2-7, with unresolved D. The germline CDR1 and CDR2 sequences are MGHRA and YSYEKL. V was trimmed by 0 bases and J by 4 bases, leaving 4 bases between them. CDR3 length: 12 amino acids.